This T cell receptor beta chain emerged from a study of cytomegalovirus exposure and HLA in healthy donors. Study context: An early release of data contained 75 million to 100 million unique TCRs, which came from HLA-typed donors.

V was cut by 8 bases and J by 1 base, with 11 bases left in between. The CDR3 consists of 14 residues. Per germline, CDR1 SSHAT and CDR2 FNYEAQ (reference sequence). Study results and limitations: When analyzed later, a missense DCLRE1C variant was found to be linked to TCR beta V- and J-gene trimming.

PCR amplification relied on 60 Vbeta primers (plus 13 Jbeta primers). As processed by the authors: Later reanalysis found around 74 million unique TCR beta chains, roughly 9.9 million of them shared. Clones were sequenced by immunoSEQ multiplex PCR, and TCRdb holds only the in-frame ones, with some missing. That table gives V, J and clone size, and the DNA gave D and trimming. The sample carries around 98,000 clones, about 81% recorded once. With respect to this clone: Its target is unknown.

The chain links TRBV7-7 to TRBJ2-2; TRBD1 is a possible D gene (6 bases). Sequencing used PBMCs. The clonotype was recovered from a man aged 40-49 years in good health and CMV-seronegative. This CDR3 is CASSRTENTGELFF. The CDR3 nucleotides are TGTGCCAGCTCGCGGACAGAGAACACCGGGGAGCTGTTTTTT.